This T cell receptor beta chain stems from a study of T cell repertoires and HLA-DP antigens. Background on the study: In vitro CD4+ alloreactivity was against HeLa-presented HLA-DP. A couple of male donors and one female donor spanned ages 18-to-29 through 60-to-69.

As for this clone: Its antigen is unidentified.

The study's findings and limits: Previously undetected clones averaged roughly 40% and 52% against the two alleles respectively.

TCRdb's table, derived via immunoSEQ multiplex PCR, lists solely in-frame clones and lacks some. The sample lists around 100,000 clones; approximately 92% were seen once. Purity of the untouched CD4+ T cells was about 97.7%. J lost 0 bases, V lost 4 bases, and 9 bases had no gene match. The germline V gene encodes CDR1 SEHNR and CDR2 FQNEAQ (reference sequence). The CDR3 loop spans 17 amino acids. The sequence was collected from a woman under 30 in good health and CMV-seronegative. Sequences were obtained from CD4+ T cells from PBMCs. This sequence joins TRBV7-9 and TRBJ2-4; 7 bases are shared with TRBD1. CDR3 in DNA: TGTGCCAGCAGCTCAGATCGAGGGGGCACAGCCAAAAACATTCAGTACTTC. Translated: CASSSDRGGTAKNIQYF.